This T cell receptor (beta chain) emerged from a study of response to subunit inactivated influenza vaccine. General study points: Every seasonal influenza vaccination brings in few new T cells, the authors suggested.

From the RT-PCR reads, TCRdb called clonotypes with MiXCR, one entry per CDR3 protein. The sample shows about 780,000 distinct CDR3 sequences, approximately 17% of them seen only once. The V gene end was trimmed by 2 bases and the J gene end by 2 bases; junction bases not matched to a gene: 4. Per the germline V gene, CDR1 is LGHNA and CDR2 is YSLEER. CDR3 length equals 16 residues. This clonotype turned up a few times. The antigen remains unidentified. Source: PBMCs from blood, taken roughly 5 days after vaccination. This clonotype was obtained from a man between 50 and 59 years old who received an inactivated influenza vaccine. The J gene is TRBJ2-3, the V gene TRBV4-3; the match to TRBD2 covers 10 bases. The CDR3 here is CASSQTTSGPTDTQYF. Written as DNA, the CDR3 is TGCGCCAGCAGCCAAACGACTAGCGGGCCCACAGATACGCAGTATTTT.